The 13 T cell receptor beta chains below all came from one sample that was sequenced in a study of CD8+CD57+ T cells in acquired aplastic anemia. Investigators profiled TCR beta VDJ and CDR3 from genomic DNA template. TCRdb reprocessed the reads with MiXCR, giving one entry per CDR3 protein. The sample contains 250,000 to 300,000 distinct CDR3 sequences, 56% of which appear only once. Specimen: sorted CD4+, CD8+, or CD8+CD57+ T cells (not recorded which) from PBMCs. These receptors were taken from a human donor with severe aplastic anemia or a healthy control (not recorded which).

Details on this clonotype: One end of the junction varies from germline; a read error may be responsible. The V call is TRBV12-3 or TRBV12-4, the J call TRBJ1-2; D not certain. This CDR3 comprises 14 residues. The CDR3 reads CASSLRAANYVYTF. Written as DNA, the CDR3 is TGTGCCAGCAGTTTACGAGCTGCTAACTATGTCTACACCTTC.

This clonotype was seen repeatedly, ten times or more. The chain combines TRBV6-1 with TRBJ1-4; 7 bases map to TRBD1. Germline V lookup: CDR1 MNHNS, CDR2 SASEGT. The CDR3 contains 12 residues. The V segment lost 5 bases and the J segment 13 bases; nucleotides outside the gene matches: 7. CDR3 bases: TGTGCCAGCAGTATGACAGGGTTGAGACTGTTTTTT. Its protein product is CASSMTGLRLFF.

The CDR3 sequence: CASSFRNEQFF. The CDR3 nucleotides read TGTGCCAGCAGCTTCCGTAATGAGCAGTTCTTC. This chain links TRBV7-9 with TRBJ2-1; D uncertain. CDR3 length equals 11 residues. Germline V lookup: CDR1 SEHNR, CDR2 FQNEAQ (reference sequence). Trimming took off 3 bases at V and 7 bases at J, with 4 bases between the two ends.

This clonotype appeared a few times. DNA of the CDR3: TGTGCCAGTAGCGGACAGGGGTCCTACGAGCAGTACTTC. The encoded protein is CASSGQGSYEQYF. The V gene is TRBV19, the J gene TRBJ2-7; 9 bases line up with TRBD1. The CDR3 extends over 13 amino acids. Germline V gene data show CDR1 as LNHDA and CDR2 as SQIVND (reference sequence). V was clipped by 6 bases and J by 1 base; unmatched bases: 1. The full variable domain, with the rest looked up from reference TRBV19 and TRBJ2-7, is DGGITQSPKYLFRKEGQNVTLSCEQNLNHDAMYWYRQDPGQGLRLIYYSQIVNDFQKGDIAEGYSVSREKKESFPLTVTSAQKNPTAFYLCASSGQGSYEQYFGPGTRLTVT.

This chain connects TRBV27 to TRBJ1-2; a weak D match, TRBD1 (6 bases). The length of the CDR3 is 16 residues. CDR1 is MNHEY and CDR2 is SMNVEV in the germline V gene (reference sequence). V was trimmed by 2 bases and J by 1 base, leaving 14 bases between them. In DNA form, the CDR3 reads TGTGCCAGCAGTTTAATCGGCCAGGGGTATAACTATGGCTACACCTTC. Residues: CASSLIGQGYNYGYTF.

The rearrangement links TRBV7-6 to TRBJ2-7; 8 bases fit TRBD1. Trimming cost V 4 bases and J 0 bases; bases outside gene matches: 5. The CDR3 covers 15 residues. Germline V gene sequence: CDR1 SGHVS, CDR2 FNYEAQ. CDR3 protein: CASSYNRGNSYEQYF. The CDR3 DNA follows: TGTGCCAGCAGCTACAACAGGGGGAACTCCTACGAGCAGTACTTC.

This clonotype was picked up many times. The chain is built from TRBV29-1 and TRBJ1-2; D unclear. This CDR3 comprises 15 residues. V dropped 1 base and J dropped 8 bases, with 20 bases sitting between them. The V gene's germline CDR1 is SQVTM and CDR2 ANQGSEA. In DNA form, the CDR3 reads TGCAGCGTTGAAGCCCCAGCCAGGAGGATGAGCGGCTACACCTTC. Encoded protein: CSVEAPARRMSGYTF.

V is TRBV15 and J is TRBJ2-1; 10 bases agree with TRBD2. Germline CDR1 is LNHNV and CDR2 is YYDKDF (reference sequence). J lost 2 bases, V lost 5 bases, and 6 bases had no gene match. CDR3 length equals 16 residues. The CDR3 is CATSLRTSGPYNEQFF. As DNA, the CDR3 is TGTGCCACCAGCTTAAGGACTAGCGGCCCCTACAATGAGCAGTTCTTC. The full variable domain, its missing parts supplied by reference TRBV15 and TRBJ2-1, is DAMVIQNPRYQVTQFGKPVTLSCSQTLNHNVMYWYQQKSSQAPKLLFHYYDKDFNNEADTPDNFQSRRPNTSFCFLDIRSPGLGDTAMYLCATSLRTSGPYNEQFFGPGTRLTVL.

This clonotype was seen only a few times. The chain links TRBV25-1 to TRBJ2-7; 9 bases line up with TRBD1. From germline, CDR1 is MGHDK and CDR2 SYGVNS. The CDR3 loop spans 16 amino acids. The V gene end was trimmed by 4 bases and the J gene end by 1 base; junction bases not matched to a gene: 8. The CDR3 DNA is TGTGCCAGCAGTGCGGCAACCGGGACAGGGTCCTACGAGCAGTACTTC. This codes for CASSAATGTGSYEQYF.

The V call is TRBV20-1, the J call TRBJ2-7; 10 bases match TRBD2. J lost 3 bases, V lost 0 bases, and 8 bases had no gene match. This CDR3 is built from 16 residues. The germline V gene has CDR1 DFQATT and CDR2 SNEGSKA (reference sequence). This chain's CDR3 is CSARDLGSSGSYEQYF. CDR3 DNA sequence: TGCAGTGCTAGAGATCTCGGGTCTAGCGGGAGCTACGAGCAGTACTTC.

This clonotype has just a few counts. The chain has TRBV7-8 and TRBJ2-5; possible D gene TRBD1, 5 bases. V lost 2 bases, J lost 9 bases, and 19 bases lay in between. From germline, CDR1 is SGHVS and CDR2 FQNEAQ. The CDR3 runs 15 residues. This CDR3 is CASSLIAGINQPQYF. In DNA form, the CDR3 reads TGTGCCAGCAGCTTAATTGCAGGGATCAATCAGCCCCAGTACTTC.

At least ten counts were recorded for this clonotype. V gene TRBV12-3 or TRBV12-4 combines with J gene TRBJ2-3; perhaps TRBD2 as D (5 bases). V lost 3 bases and J lost 7, with 8 bases in between. The CDR3 covers 12 residues. CDR3 loop: CASSFTRNTQYF. As DNA, the CDR3 is TGTGCCAGCAGTTTCACTAGAAATACGCAGTATTTT.

The chain's CDR3 is CASSPSSTSTDTQYF. As DNA, the CDR3 is TGTGCCAGCAGCCCAAGCAGTACTAGCACAGATACGCAGTATTTT. This chain connects TRBV9 to TRBJ2-3; D not resolved. The CDR3 runs to 15 residues. The germline V gene encodes CDR1 SGDLS and CDR2 YYNGEE. V was shortened by 4 bases and J by 0 bases, with 12 bases between the two germline ends.